Following are 23 T cell receptor beta chains from one sample sequenced in a study of tissue T cells after allogeneic stem cell transplantation. Assay used: immunoSEQ multiplex PCR; TCRdb lists only in-frame clones, some missing. Seen here are more than 2,500 clones, under 50% observed once, and the top ten hold roughly 27%. Time point in this sample: mouse harvest day 14 after allogeneic transplant. Mouse grafts combined 10^7 T-cell-depleted bone marrow cells with 10^6 splenic CD5+ T cells. Sequenced: lymph node tissue. These receptors originate from a female BALB/c mouse given C57BL/6 T cells with graft-versus-host disease after an allogeneic hematopoietic cell transplant.

Points on this clone: Here the gene names and germline are mouse. The read stops 1 residue short of the end of the CDR3; the missing end is completed from the germline J gene. V usage is TRBV29 and J usage is TRBJ2-4, with D uncertain. Germline V CDR1 and CDR2: MSHET, SYDVDS. This CDR3 is 11 amino acids long. Trimming cost V 4 bases and J 5 bases, with 4 bases left between them. The CDR3 spells CASSSGNTLYF. CDR3 DNA (partial): TGTGCTAGCAGTTCTGGAAACACCTTGTAC. The full variable domain, with the rest looked up from reference TRBV29 and TRBJ2-4, is DMKVTQMPRYLIKRMGENVLLECGQDMSHETMYWYRQDPGLGLQLIYISYDVDSNSEGDIPKGYRVSRKKREHFSLILDSAKTNQTSVYFCASSSGNTLYFGAGTRLSVL.

There are a few counts of this clone. The gene names here belong to mouse. Read coverage stops 1 residue before the CDR3 terminus; the germline J gene supplies the remainder. The chain carries TRBV13-2 and TRBJ2-7, with 7 positions matching TRBD1. The trim removed 1 base at V and 4 bases at J, leaving 8 bases unmatched. The CDR3 extends over 15 amino acids. CDR1 and CDR2 from the germline V gene are NNHNN and SYGAGS (reference sequence). The CDR3 bases that were read are TGTGCCAGCGGTGATCCCCGACAGGGAGTTTATGAACAGTAC. Residues: CASGDPRQGVYEQY. The whole CDR3 protein reads CASGDPRQGVYEQYF.

Regarding this clone: All gene names here are mouse names. With the read ending 1 residue before the CDR3 end, the germline J gene is used to fill in that end. This chain joins TRBV15 and TRBJ2-7; 11 bases line up with TRBD2. The CDR3 contains 14 residues. Germline V gene lookup returns CDR1 SGHND and CDR2 FRSKSL. The trim removed 6 bases at V and 3 bases at J, leaving 4 bases unmatched. The sequenced CDR3 bases are TGTGCCAGCAGGAGGACTGGGGGGCTCTATGAACAGTAC. It is translated as CASRRTGGLYEQY. The full CDR3 sequence reads CASRRTGGLYEQYF.

To note about this clone: Genes and germline come from the mouse. The read finishes 1 residue shy of the CDR3 end, and the germline J gene is used to complete it. The chain couples TRBV15 to TRBJ2-3; D possibly corresponds to TRBD1 (6 bases). Germline CDR1 is SGHND and CDR2 is FRSKSL. With 6 bases removed from V and 4 bases from J, the gap between germline ends came to 11 bases. The CDR3 is 13 residues long. CDR3 in amino acids: CASSPGTPETLYF. The DNA read from the CDR3 is TGTGCCAGCAGCCCCGGGACACCAGAAACGCTGTAT.

This clone was observed a few times. Mouse gene names and germline throughout. The observed sequence ends 1 residue before the CDR3 terminus, with the missing tail filled in from the germline J gene. The chain links TRBV26 to TRBJ1-3; 7 bases are a match to TRBD1. With V trimmed by 2 bases and J by 2 bases, 0 bases remained unmatched. CDR3 length: 14 amino acids. From germline, CDR1 is KGHPV and CDR2 FQNQEV (reference sequence). CDR3 protein: CASSLTGAGNTLYF. CDR3 DNA (partial): TGTGCCAGCAGTCTGACAGGGGCTGGAAATACGCTCTAT. The variable domain in full, completed from reference TRBV26 and TRBJ1-3, reads NSKVIQTPRYLVKGQGQKAKMRCIPEKGHPVVFWYQQNKNNEFKFLINFQNQEVLQQIDMTEKRFSAECPSNSPCSLEIQSSEAGDSALYLCASSLTGAGNTLYFGEGSRLIVV.

In its sample, this clone was seen a few times. Mouse names are used for the genes. Coverage ceases 1 residue before the CDR3 finishes, and the germline J gene fills in the end. The chain joins TRBV13-2 to TRBJ2-5, with 7 bases matching TRBD1. The V segment lost 3 bases and the J segment 8 bases; nucleotides outside the gene matches: 3. The CDR3 has 12 residues. Germline CDR1 is NNHNN and CDR2 is SYGAGS (reference sequence). The sequenced CDR3 bases are TGTGCCAGCGGTGGAGGGGACAGCACCCAGTAC. As protein: CASGGGDSTQY. In full, the CDR3 reads CASGGGDSTQYF.

This clone is large by share. Genes here carry mouse names. Read sequence stops 1 residue before the CDR3 end, and the germline J gene provides the missing end. V and J are TRBV3 and TRBJ2-7, with 12 bases matching TRBD2. The length of the CDR3 is 14 residues. Germline-derived CDR1 and CDR2 are SNHLY and FYNGKV (reference sequence). The V gene end was trimmed by 5 bases and the J gene end by 7 bases; junction bases not matched to a gene: 6. The CDR3 sequence is CASSPDWGGREQYF. CDR3 bases read: TGTGCCAGCAGCCCAGACTGGGGGGGCAGGGAACAGTAC.

On this clone: Here the gene names and germline are mouse. The part of the CDR3 DNA that was read is TGTGGTGCTAGGGGGGGGCAAGACACCCAGTAC. Protein product: CGARGGQDTQY. In full, the CDR3 is CGARGGQDTQYF. V usage is TRBV20 and J usage is TRBJ2-5; D tentatively fits TRBD1 or TRBD2 (5 bases each). The read finishes 1 residue shy of the CDR3 end, and the germline J gene is used to complete it. Trimming left V 1 base short and J 3 bases short, with 5 bases between. The CDR3 totals 12 residues. The germline gives CDR1 GFQATS, CDR2 STVNSAI.

Relative to its sample, this clone is large. The gene symbols are mouse symbols. The observed sequence ends 1 residue before the CDR3 terminus, with the missing tail filled in from the germline J gene. V and J are TRBV26 and TRBJ2-2; D gene ambiguous. The CDR3 sequence is 14 residues long. Per the germline V gene, CDR1 is KGHPV and CDR2 is FQNQEV (reference sequence). V lost 3 bases and J 2 bases, leaving 7 bases between the germline ends. The covered CDR3 bases are TGTGCCAGCAGTCTCCAGCCGAACACCGGGCAGCTCTAC. Its translation: CASSLQPNTGQLY. The full-length CDR3 reads as CASSLQPNTGQLYF.

This clone was counted between two and nine times. The gene symbols are mouse symbols. The CDR3 is cut off 1 residue early in the read; its end comes from the germline J gene. J is TRBJ1-4 and V is TRBV24; 8 bases map to TRBD1. Germline V gene sequence: CDR1 KGHTA, CDR2 FRNEEI. This CDR3 contains 14 residues. V lost 4 bases and J lost 7; bases outside the gene matches: 5. The CDR3 DNA, read in part, is TGTGCCAGCAGTCCTTCAGGGGGCTGCGAAAGATTATTT. Its protein is CASSPSGGCERLF. The whole CDR3 protein is CASSPSGGCERLFF.

This clone is categorized as large. Here the gene names and germline are mouse. With the read ending 1 residue before the CDR3 end, the germline J gene is used to fill in that end. This sequence joins TRBV26 and TRBJ2-7; unclear D gene. V was trimmed by 4 bases and J by 0 bases, leaving 4 bases between them. Germline-derived CDR1 and CDR2 are KGHPV and FQNQEV (reference sequence). This CDR3 comprises 12 residues. The CDR3 DNA, read in part, is TGTGCCAGCAGTCACAGCTCCTATGAACAGTAC. Its protein is CASSHSSYEQY. The CDR3 in its entirety is CASSHSSYEQYF.

A few counts support this clone. Mouse germline and gene names are used. Read data end 1 residue before the CDR3 end; the end is taken from the germline J gene. The chain is built from TRBV24 and TRBJ2-4; D not resolved. CDR3 size: 12 residues. The germline CDR1 and CDR2 sequences are KGHTA and FRNEEI. The germline V and J ends were trimmed by 2 bases and 8 bases, with 8 bases remaining between them. CDR3 sequence reads: CASSLRPSTLYF. The sequenced part of the CDR3 DNA is TGTGCCAGCAGTCTGCGTCCCTCCACCTTGTAC.

This clone is labeled as medium-sized. The gene symbols are mouse symbols. Read sequence stops 1 residue before the CDR3 end, and the germline J gene provides the missing end. The chain combines TRBV12-2 with TRBJ2-1, with 9 bases that match TRBD2. CDR3 length: 15 amino acids. The J segment lost 7 bases and the V segment lost 0 bases, leaving 6 bases of the junction unmatched. Germline CDR1 is SGHLS and CDR2 is HYDKME. The covered CDR3 bases are TGTGCCAGCTCTCTCTGGGGGGGCGCGAGGGCTGAGCAGTTC. It encodes CASSLWGGARAEQF. The entire CDR3 protein reads CASSLWGGARAEQFF.

A note on this clone: Mouse gene names and germline throughout. CDR3 bases read: TGTGCCAGCAGTATGGGACACCTTTCTGGAAATACGCTCTAT. It encodes CASSMGHLSGNTLY. The whole CDR3 region reads CASSMGHLSGNTLYF. The chain is built from TRBV26 and TRBJ1-3; D perhaps matches TRBD1 (6 bases). The read terminates 1 residue before the CDR3 end, so the remaining end is supplied by the germline J gene. This CDR3 contains 15 residues. Per the germline V gene, CDR1 is KGHPV and CDR2 is FQNQEV (reference sequence). With 5 bases removed from V and 0 bases from J, the gap between germline ends came to 11 bases.

About this clone: Gene names are mouse gene names. Read sequence stops 1 residue before the CDR3 end, and the germline J gene provides the missing end. The rearrangement uses TRBV4 and TRBJ2-7; D gene uncertain. This CDR3 is built from 12 residues. The germline CDR1 and CDR2 sequences are LGHDT and YNNKQL (reference sequence). V shed 3 bases and J shed 4 bases, with 7 bases lying between them. The sequenced CDR3 bases are TGTGCCAGCAGCTATTTGAGGTATGAACAGTAC. As protein: CASSYLRYEQY. The CDR3, in full, reads CASSYLRYEQYF.

This clone showed up just once. Here the gene names and germline are mouse. The DNA read from the CDR3 is TGTGCCAGCAGCCCCGGGACAAGTCAAAACACCTTGTAC. This sequence encodes CASSPGTSQNTLY. The whole CDR3 reads CASSPGTSQNTLYF. The chain uses TRBV3 and TRBJ2-4, with a tentative D call TRBD1 (6 bases). The observed sequence ends 1 residue before the CDR3 terminus, with the missing tail filled in from the germline J gene. CDR1 SNHLY and CDR2 FYNGKV come from the germline V gene (reference sequence). The CDR3 is made up of 14 amino acids. V was pared by 5 bases and J by 0 bases, with 9 bases between.

As to this clone: A far larger clone lies a single base away; this is likely a read error. Any gene name here is a mouse gene name. The read ends 1 residue shy of where the CDR3 ends; the end is completed using the germline J gene. The chain combines TRBV29 with TRBJ2-5; perhaps TRBD1 as D (6 bases). The length of the CDR3 is 15 residues. Germline CDR1 is MSHET and CDR2 is SYDVDS. The CDR3 DNA, read in part, is TGTCCTAGCAGTCCCACAGGGTTTAACCAAGACACCCAGTAC. Translated: CPSSPTGFNQDTQY. The whole CDR3 region reads CPSSPTGFNQDTQYF.

Notes on this clone: The gene symbols are mouse symbols. The read stops 1 residue short of the end of the CDR3; the missing end is completed from the germline J gene. The rearrangement links TRBV13-2 to TRBJ2-4; 9 bases are shared with TRBD2. The germline gives CDR1 NNHNN, CDR2 SYGAGS (reference sequence). V lost 2 bases, J lost 6 bases, and 1 base stayed unmatched. The length of the CDR3 is 13 residues. The sequenced CDR3 bases are TGTGCCAGCGGTGACGGGACTGGGAACACCTTGTAC. Translated, it gives CASGDGTGNTLY. The entire CDR3 protein reads CASGDGTGNTLYF.

This clone is labeled as medium-sized (0.01 to 0.1%). The gene symbols are mouse symbols. The read gets to within 1 residue of the CDR3 end, and the germline J gene fills in the rest. This chain links TRBV12-1 with TRBJ2-7, with 12 bases fitting TRBD2. The V gene end was trimmed by 2 bases and the J gene end by 7 bases; junction bases not matched to a gene: 2. Germline lookup yields CDR1 SGHSN and CDR2 HYEKVE. CDR3 length: 13 residues. CDR3 bases read: TGTGCCAGCTCTCGGGACTGGGGGGTCGAACAGTAC. It specifies CASSRDWGVEQY. The CDR3 in its entirety is CASSRDWGVEQYF. Combining the CDR3 with reference TRBV12-1 and TRBJ2-7 gives the whole variable domain DSGVVQSPRHIIKEKGGRSVLTCIPISGHSNVVWYQQTLGKELKFLIQHYEKVERDKGFLPSRFSVQQFDDYHSEMNMSALELEDSAMYFCASSRDWGVEQYFGPGTRLTVL.

Note on this clone: The listed genes are named as in mouse. The CDR3 end is not reached by the read, which stops 1 residue before it; the germline J gene fills it in. The chain combines TRBV12-2 with TRBJ2-1, with D possibly TRBD1 on 8 matching bases. Looked up from germline, CDR1 is SGHLS and CDR2 is HYDKME. The germline V and J ends were trimmed by 4 bases and 7 bases, with 13 bases remaining between them. The CDR3 loop spans 13 amino acids. CDR3 protein: CASSPQGGAEQFF. CDR3 DNA (partial): TGTGCCAGCTCCCCACAGGGGGGGGCTGAGCAGTTC. Supplemented by reference TRBV12-2 and TRBJ2-1, the full variable domain reads NSGVVQSPRYIIKGKGERSILKCIPISGHLSVAWYQQTQGQELKFFIQHYDKMERDKGNLPSRFSVQQFDDYHSEMNMSALELEDSAVYFCASSPQGGAEQFFGPGTRLTVL.

As to this clone: Gene names and germline refer to mouse. The CDR3 end falls 1 residue outside the read, so it is completed with the germline J gene. The gene calls are TRBV16 and TRBJ1-4, with 7 bases fitting TRBD1. Germline lookup yields CDR1 SGHSA and CDR2 FRNQAP. V lost 5 bases to trimming and J lost 3 bases; unmatched junction nucleotides: 3. The length of the CDR3 is 14 residues. The sequenced CDR3 bases are TGTGCAAGCAGCCCACAGGGGCCCAACGAAAGATTATTT. It is translated as CASSPQGPNERLF. The CDR3, in full, reads CASSPQGPNERLFF. The full variable domain, its missing parts supplied by reference TRBV16 and TRBJ1-4, is NAGVIQTPRHKVTGKGQEATLWCEPISGHSAVFWYRQTIVQGLEFLTYFRNQAPIDDSGMPKERFSAQMPNQSHSTLKIQSTQPQDSAVYLCASSPQGPNERLFFGHGTKLSVL.

Regarding this clone: Gene names and germline refer to mouse. The sequence runs out 1 residue before the end of the CDR3; the remainder is reconstructed from the germline J gene. The chain has TRBV15 and TRBJ2-7; 10 bases are a match to TRBD2. CDR1 is SGHND and CDR2 is FRSKSL in the germline V gene. The CDR3 totals 13 residues. The V and J ends lost 6 bases and 4 bases, in that order; junction bases with no gene match: 3. The sequenced CDR3 bases are TGTGCCAGCAGACGACTGGGGGGTTATGAACAGTAC. It is translated as CASRRLGGYEQY. The CDR3 in full is CASRRLGGYEQYF.

Comment on this clone: Gene names are mouse gene names. The CDR3 end falls 1 residue outside the read, so it is completed with the germline J gene. The chain employs TRBV26 and TRBJ1-2; TRBD1 matches at 9 bases. Germline V gives CDR1 KGHPV, CDR2 FQNQEV (reference sequence). The CDR3 is 14 amino acids. J was trimmed by 3 bases and V by 6 bases; bases with no gene match: 5. The part of the CDR3 DNA that was read is TGTGCCAGCAGGCCGGGACAGGGCGACTCCGACTACACC. Translated: CASRPGQGDSDYT. The complete CDR3 sequence is CASRPGQGDSDYTF.